What follows describes a single T cell receptor (beta chain). The antigen is not known. The junction departs from germline at one end; a sequencing error may be responsible. This specimen belongs to a study of blood T cells in healthy people across ages. Study conclusions and caveats: Older age coincided with a roughly linear decline in TCR beta diversity per million T cells.

The V gene's germline CDR1 is MDHEN and CDR2 SYDVKM. The length of the CDR3 is 14 residues. With a J-beta primer mix and a sample-barcoded 5' primer, a second PCR ran roughly 6 to 11 cycles. A single record per CDR3 protein comes from TCRdb applying MiXCR to the 5' RACE reads. The sample consists of some 1,000,000 distinct CDR3 sequences, 20% to 25% of them appearing once. The same sample was also studied in work on T cells of mothers and their children. As that study records: All donors were healthy and Caucasian; they were a few mothers and their six children.

Sequencing was carried out using blood. The genes are TRBV28 and TRBJ2-7; 8 nucleotides agree with TRBD2. This clonotype was sampled from a girl aged 2 to 9 in good health. The CDR3 nucleotides read TGCGCCAGCAGTCCAACTAGCGGCGGGAACGAGCAGTACTTC. This encodes CASSPTSGGNEQYF.